This is a list of T cell receptor beta chains from one sample in a study of long-term antiretroviral therapy in people with HIV. Sequencing used immunoSEQ multiplex PCR; TCRdb keeps in-frame clones, though not all of them. Among 10,000 to 15,000 clones listed, almost 80% were seen once. This sample comprised unsorted PBMCs, obtained 0.8 years before starting antiretroviral therapy. The origin of the receptors is a middle-aged woman with HIV. Each CDR3 is given with its conserved first and last residue. The D gene is left open where the match is weak. Clone size is not always given. Where it is, it says once, few, many or a class for expanded clones.

- - TRBJ2-3 12 TRBV6-5 CASGQYGNTQYF TGTGCCAGCGGACAGTACGGGAATACGCAGTATTTT
- - TRBJ1-1 13 TRBV28 CASADSLNTEAFF TGTGCCAGCGCGGACAGCCTGAACACTGAAGCTTTCTTT
- - TRBJ2-7 17 TRBV5-1 CASSLDPSPSPSYEQYF TGCGCCAGCAGCTTGGATCCTAGCCCTTCTCCTTCCTACGAGCAGTACTTC
- - TRBJ1-3 14 TRBV28 CATGKPLTGGTIYF TGTGCCACCGGGAAACCGTTAACAGGAGGCACCATATATTTT
- - TRBJ2-3 13 TRBV13 CASMSGSTDTQYF TGTGCCAGCATGTCGGGTAGCACAGATACGCAGTATTTT
- TRBD2 TRBJ2-7 14 TRBV9 CASSEGLGLYEQYF TGTGCCAGCAGCGAAGGACTAGGTCTCTACGAGCAGTACTTC
once - TRBJ2-3 17 TRBV9 CASSPTRGFPGTDTQYF TGTGCCAGCAGCCCCACTAGGGGTTTTCCCGGCACAGATACGCAGTATTTT
once - TRBJ1-2 21 TRBV21-1 CASSKKKGYLPDRDRDHGYTF TGTGCCAGCAGCAAAAAAAAGGGATATCTTCCCGACCGGGACAGGGATCATGGCTACACCTTC
- - TRBJ2-5 13 TRBV19 CASSLSMVETQYF TGTGCCAGTAGTCTCAGCATGGTGGAGACCCAGTACTTC
- TRBD1 TRBJ2-2 14 TRBV10-2 CASSEFTGAGELFF TGCGCCAGCAGTGAGTTTACAGGGGCCGGGGAGCTGTTTTTT
large - TRBJ2-7 13 TRBV11-2 CASSLALAYEQYF TGTGCCAGCAGCTTAGCCTTGGCTTACGAGCAGTACTTC
- - TRBJ1-3 14 TRBV11-1 CASSAVESGNTIYF TGTGCCAGCAGCGCCGTGGAATCTGGAAACACCATATATTTT
few - TRBJ1-5 17 TRBV28 CASSFYREVWGNQPQHF TGTGCCAGCAGTTTCTACAGGGAAGTGTGGGGCAATCAGCCCCAGCATTTT
- - TRBJ1-5 18 TRBV4-3 CASSQDAGTTFSNQPQHF TGCGCCAGCAGCCAAGACGCTGGGACAACTTTTAGCAATCAGCCCCAGCATTTT
once - TRBJ2-2 16 TRBV19 CASNLGGGAPTGELFF TGTGCCAGTAACCTAGGAGGGGGCGCCCCAACCGGGGAGCTGTTTTTT
- - TRBJ2-3 15 TRBV2 CASSELSSGTDTQYF TGTGCCAGCAGTGAACTTTCTAGCGGCACAGATACGCAGTATTTT
- TRBD1 TRBJ2-1 14 TRBV10-3 CAISEATGDGEQFF TGTGCCATCAGTGAGGCGACAGGGGACGGTGAGCAGTTCTTC
- TRBD2 TRBJ2-1 16 TRBV4-1 CASSPLLAGVEGEQFF TGCGCCAGCAGCCCGCTACTAGCGGGAGTTGAAGGTGAGCAGTTCTTC
- TRBD1 TRBJ1-1 14 TRBV29-1 CSCSTRDRLTEAFF TGCAGCTGTTCAACCCGGGACAGGCTCACTGAAGCTTTCTTT
- - TRBJ2-1 15 TRBV6-6 CASSYSPAQSREQFF TGTGCCAGCAGTTACTCCCCAGCCCAGAGTAGAGAGCAGTTCTTC
- TRBD2 TRBJ2-1 17 TRBV5-6 CASSQSVAGGPGNEQFF TGTGCCAGCAGCCAGAGTGTAGCGGGAGGGCCCGGAAATGAGCAGTTCTTC
- TRBD1 TRBJ2-2 18 TRBV14 CASSQEDRVWANTGELFF TGTGCCAGCAGCCAAGAGGACAGGGTATGGGCAAACACCGGGGAGCTGTTTTTT
- TRBD2 TRBJ2-1 16 TRBV5-5 CASSLAISSGRNEQFF TGTGCCAGCAGCTTGGCCATTAGTAGCGGGCGGAATGAGCAGTTCTTC
few - TRBJ1-1 15 TRBV4-1 CASSQDPRANTEAFF TGCGCCAGCAGCCAAGACCCCCGGGCGAACACTGAAGCTTTCTTT
- TRBD1 TRBJ1-1 14 TRBV6-1 CASSEAWQGAEAFF TGTGCCAGCAGTGAAGCTTGGCAGGGGGCTGAAGCTTTCTTT
- - TRBJ2-1 15 TRBV19 CASSGGFGSYNEQFF TGTGCCAGTAGTGGAGGGTTTGGATCCTACAATGAGCAGTTCTTC
- - TRBJ2-5 14 TRBV27 CASSPSDPQETQYF TGTGCCAGCAGTCCTTCGGACCCACAAGAGACCCAGTACTTC
- - TRBJ2-1 13 TRBV16 CASSSASYNEQFF TGTGCCAGCAGTAGCGCCTCCTACAATGAGCAGTTCTTC
few TRBD1 TRBJ1-5 14 TRBV2 CASNGDRGFQPQHF TGTGCCAGCAATGGGGACAGGGGGTTTCAGCCCCAGCATTTT
few TRBD2 TRBJ2-1 20 TRBV10-1 CASSESECTSGSWLKDEQFF TGCGCCAGCAGTGAGTCCGAGTGTACTAGCGGGAGCTGGCTAAAGGATGAGCAGTTCTTC
- - TRBJ2-6 18 TRBV5-1 CASSTPGTFSSGANVLTF TGCGCCAGCAGTACCCCCGGGACCTTTAGCTCTGGGGCCAACGTCCTGACTTTC
- - TRBJ2-2 12 TRBV29-1 CSVGKVTGELFF TGCAGCGTTGGTAAAGTCACCGGGGAGCTGTTTTTT
- - TRBJ1-1 13 TRBV5-1 CASSLGSGAEAFF TGCGCCAGCAGCTTGGGCTCGGGGGCTGAAGCTTTCTTT
few TRBD1 TRBJ2-7 15 TRBV6-4 CASTPPETGGYEQYF TGTGCCAGCACCCCACCCGAGACAGGGGGCTACGAGCAGTACTTC
- - TRBJ2-7 14 TRBV2 CASSGTGLSYEQYF TGTGCCAGCTCCGGGACGGGGCTTTCCTACGAGCAGTACTTC
- TRBD1 TRBJ2-1 15 TRBV5-1 CASSLRQGEYNEQFF TGCGCCAGCAGCCTGCGACAGGGGGAGTACAATGAGCAGTTCTTC
- - TRBJ1-5 13 TRBV7-2 CASRDEFSQPQHF TGTGCCAGCAGGGACGAGTTCAGTCAGCCCCAGCATTTT
- - TRBJ2-7 14 TRBV7-9 CASNPSEVLYEQYF TGTGCCAGCAACCCCTCTGAGGTCCTCTACGAGCAGTACTTC
once - TRBJ2-7 12 TRBV7-8 CASSLGVYEQYF TGTGCCAGCAGCTTAGGCGTCTACGAGCAGTACTTC
- - TRBJ2-4 17 TRBV1 CTSSLSRTRPIKNIQYF TGCACCAGCAGCCTATCTCGGACTAGGCCCATAAAAAACATTCAGTACTTC
- - TRBJ2-3 16 TRBV6-5 CASSYSLAGKADTQYF TGTGCCAGCAGTTACTCGTTGGCGGGGAAGGCAGATACGCAGTATTTT
- - TRBJ1-4 15 TRBV11-3 CASSFTPVQREKLFF TGTGCCAGCAGCTTTACCCCGGTCCAGCGTGAAAAACTGTTTTTT
- - TRBJ2-3 14 TRBV5-1 CACSPGASTDTQYF TGCGCCTGCAGCCCGGGAGCAAGCACAGATACGCAGTATTTT
- - TRBJ2-5 14 TRBV7-9 CASSLASTQETQYF TGTGCCAGCAGCTTAGCGTCCACTCAAGAGACCCAGTACTTC
- TRBD2 TRBJ2-5 17 TRBV19 CASSPRPGGRIWETQYF TGTGCCAGTAGCCCTCGTCCTGGCGGGAGAATATGGGAGACCCAGTACTTC
- - TRBJ2-7 15 TRBV7-8 CASSFAPRVFNEQYF TGTGCCAGCAGCTTCGCCCCCAGGGTCTTTAACGAGCAGTACTTC
few TRBD1 TRBJ1-2 15 TRBV29-1 CSAKPIRTGNVGYTF TGCAGCGCTAAACCGATAAGGACAGGGAACGTTGGCTACACCTTC
- - TRBJ2-1 17 TRBV15 CATSRVKAQAAYNEQFF TGTGCCACCAGCAGAGTTAAGGCACAGGCTGCCTACAATGAGCAGTTCTTC
few TRBD1 TRBJ2-7 18 TRBV4-1 CASSQDPRDGTGFYEQYF TGCGCCAGCAGCCAAGATCCAAGGGACGGGACAGGTTTCTACGAGCAGTACTTC
- - TRBJ2-2 12 TRBV27 CASSRNTGELFF TGTGCCAGCAGCAGAAACACCGGGGAGCTGTTTTTT
- TRBD2 TRBJ2-3 13 TRBV6-1 CASTTSGGDTQYF TGTGCCAGCACGACTAGCGGGGGGGATACGCAGTATTTT
- - TRBJ1-1 14 TRBV5-5 CASSLAQGVTEAFF TGTGCCAGCAGCTTGGCACAGGGTGTCACTGAAGCTTTCTTT
- - TRBJ2-1 16 TRBV28 CASSPDFPASYNEQFF TGTGCCAGCAGTCCCGACTTCCCCGCCTCCTACAATGAGCAGTTCTTC
- TRBD2 TRBJ2-1 15 TRBV10-3 CAISPSGSRYNEQFF TGTGCCATCAGCCCTAGCGGGAGCAGGTACAATGAGCAGTTCTTC
- TRBD2 TRBJ2-1 16 TRBV13 CASRDRSGSVYNEQFF TGTGCCAGCAGAGATCGTAGCGGGAGTGTATACAATGAGCAGTTCTTC